The T cell receptor (beta chain) described here comes from a study of blood T cell repertoires in COVID-19. Overall study: Acute and convalescent COVID-19 specimens originated in the United States, Italy and Spain. Sample material is recorded as cDNA or gDNA derived from T cells, B-cell-depleted T cells, or PBMCs.

Original analysis: Cell counts per sample came from amplifying reference gene primers. Sequencing used immunoSEQ multiplex PCR; TCRdb keeps in-frame clones, though not all of them. The V and J calls and clone size were taken over from that table, and D and trimming were inferred from the DNA. The table includes some 120,000 clones, roughly 84% detected once. Trimming removed 0 bases from V and 0 bases from J; junction bases left unmatched: 6. Germline V gene data show CDR1 as LGHNA and CDR2 as YSLEER. The CDR3 spans 18 residues. This TCR was recovered from a man in his sixties with acute or convalescent COVID-19. This chain uses TRBV4-3 with TRBJ1-1; the match to TRBD1 covers 11 bases. The sequencing input was peripheral blood. CDR3 amino acids: CASSQDIGTGGLNTEAFF. The CDR3 region has the DNA TGCGCCAGCAGCCAAGATATAGGGACAGGGGGTCTGAACACTGAAGCTTTCTTT.